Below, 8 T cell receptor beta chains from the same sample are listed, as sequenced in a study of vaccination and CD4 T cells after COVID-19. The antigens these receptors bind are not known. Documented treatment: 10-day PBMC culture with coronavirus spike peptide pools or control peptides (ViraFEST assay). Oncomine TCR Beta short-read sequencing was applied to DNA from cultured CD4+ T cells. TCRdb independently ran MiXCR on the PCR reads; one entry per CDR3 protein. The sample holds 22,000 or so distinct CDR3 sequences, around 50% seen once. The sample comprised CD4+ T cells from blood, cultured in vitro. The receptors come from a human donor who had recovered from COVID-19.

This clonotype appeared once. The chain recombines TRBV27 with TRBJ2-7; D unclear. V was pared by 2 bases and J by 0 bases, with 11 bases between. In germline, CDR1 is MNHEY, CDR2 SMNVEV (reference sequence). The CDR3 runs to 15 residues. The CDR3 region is CASSLRVPISYEQYF. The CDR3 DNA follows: TGTGCCAGCAGTTTACGGGTTCCCATCTCCTACGAGCAGTACTTC.

The CDR3: CAISDQLAGGKNTGELFF. CDR3 nucleotide sequence: TGTGCCATCAGTGATCAGCTAGCGGGAGGAAAAAACACCGGGGAGCTGTTTTTT. The rearrangement joins TRBV10-3 to TRBJ2-2; 11 positions match TRBD2. CDR3 length: 18 amino acids. Germline loops: CDR1 ENHRY, CDR2 SYGVKD. The V and J ends lost 3 bases and 2 bases, in that order; junction bases with no gene match: 8.

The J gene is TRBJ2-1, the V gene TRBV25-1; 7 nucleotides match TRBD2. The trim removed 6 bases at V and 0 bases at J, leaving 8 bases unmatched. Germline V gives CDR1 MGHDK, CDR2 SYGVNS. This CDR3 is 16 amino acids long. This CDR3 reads CASRASGPSSYNEQFF. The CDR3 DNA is TGTGCCAGCAGAGCTAGCGGCCCAAGCTCCTACAATGAGCAGTTCTTC.

The CDR3 sequence is CASNSFNIAETEAFF. The CDR3 DNA is TGTGCCAGCAACTCATTTAACATTGCGGAGACTGAAGCTTTCTTT. V and J are TRBV5-5 and TRBJ1-1; the D is unclear. Trimming took 6 bases from V and 5 from J, leaving 20 bases between them. Germline V gene lookup returns CDR1 SGHKS and CDR2 YYEKEE (reference sequence). The length of the CDR3 is 15 residues.

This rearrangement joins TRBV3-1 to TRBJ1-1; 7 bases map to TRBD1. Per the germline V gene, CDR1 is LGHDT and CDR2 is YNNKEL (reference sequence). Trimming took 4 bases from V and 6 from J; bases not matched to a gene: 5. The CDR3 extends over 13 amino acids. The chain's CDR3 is CASSPTGSAEAFF. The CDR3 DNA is TGTGCCAGCAGCCCGACAGGGAGCGCTGAAGCTTTCTTT.

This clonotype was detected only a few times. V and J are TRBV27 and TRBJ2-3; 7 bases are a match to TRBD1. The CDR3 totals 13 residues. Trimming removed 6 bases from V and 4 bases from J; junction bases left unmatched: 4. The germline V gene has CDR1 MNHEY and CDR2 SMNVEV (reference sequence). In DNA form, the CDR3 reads TGTGCCAGCAGGCCGACAGGGCCAGATACGCAGTATTTT. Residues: CASRPTGPDTQYF.

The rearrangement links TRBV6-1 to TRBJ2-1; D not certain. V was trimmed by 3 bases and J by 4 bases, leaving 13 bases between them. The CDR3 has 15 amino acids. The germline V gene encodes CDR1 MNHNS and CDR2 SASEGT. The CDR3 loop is CASSDPSGPYNEQFF. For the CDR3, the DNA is TGTGCCAGCAGTGACCCCTCTGGACCTTACAATGAGCAGTTCTTC.

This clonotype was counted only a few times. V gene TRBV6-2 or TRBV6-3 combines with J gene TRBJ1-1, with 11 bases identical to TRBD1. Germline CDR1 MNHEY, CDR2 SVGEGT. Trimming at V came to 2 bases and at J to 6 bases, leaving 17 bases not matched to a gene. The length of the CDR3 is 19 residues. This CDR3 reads CASSYGTGGNSFTRAEAFF. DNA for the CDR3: TGTGCCAGCAGTTACGGGACAGGGGGTAATTCCTTCACGAGGGCTGAAGCTTTCTTT.